This T cell receptor (beta chain) was profiled in a study of preoperative IRX-2 immunotherapy in early breast cancer. The sample's treatment: preoperative locoregional IRX-2 cytokine immunotherapy. Clones were sequenced by immunoSEQ multiplex PCR, and TCRdb holds only the in-frame ones, with some missing. The top ten clones hold over 25% of a sample with 10,000 to 15,000 clones, roughly 91% of them seen once. CDR1 is MNHNS and CDR2 is SASEGT in the germline V gene. The CDR3 totals 13 residues. V lost 7 bases and J 5 bases, leaving 12 bases between the germline ends. The clonotype originates from a human donor with breast cancer. The genes are TRBV6-1 and TRBJ2-1; D is unclear. This material was acquired from a patient treated with IRX-2 immunotherapy. CDR3 coding DNA: TGTGCCAGCACGACGCGAAACGACAATGAGCAGTTCTTC. It translates to CASTTRNDNEQFF.